The rows below give T cell receptor beta chains drawn from one sample of a study of OX40 agonist ivuxolimab in advanced cancers. Data came from immunoSEQ multiplex PCR; TCRdb stores just in-frame clones and leaves some out. There are around 65,000 clones in the sample; more than 90% occur only once, and 0.62% lies in the top ten. The sample in question was CD4+ or CD8+ T cells sorted from blood, obtained in a trial of the OX40 agonist ivuxolimab. The source of these receptors is an adult with an advanced solid tumor such as melanoma, head and neck, liver or kidney cancer. The CDR3 runs from the conserved cysteine through the conserved F or W. The D gene is left open where the match is weak. Where a row states a size, it is once, few, many or the class of an expanded clone; other rows omit it.

>TRBJ2-7|-|TRBV10-3|-
TGTGCCATCATGGTGGACGGCCTCTCCTACGAGCAGTACTTC
CAIMVDGLSYEQYF
>TRBJ2-3|TRBD2|TRBV15|once
TGTGCCACCAGCAGAGATCGGCTAGCGGGAGCCACGCAGTATTTT
CATSRDRLAGATQYF
>TRBJ1-2|-|TRBV19|-
TGTGCCAGTAGTGTCGCAGGGAGCCAGGGTTTCTATGGCTACACCTTC
CASSVAGSQGFYGYTF
>TRBJ2-3|TRBD2|TRBV19|-
TGTGCCAGTAGTATCTTGGCGGGAGGCACAGATACGCAGTATTTT
CASSILAGGTDTQYF
>TRBJ1-2|-|TRBV6-1|few
TGTGCCAGCAACCCCGGGTCCCGCCTTGGGGGCTACACCTTC
CASNPGSRLGGYTF
>TRBJ2-1|-|TRBV7-8|-
TGTGCCAGCAGCGAGGTGGGGGTCATTTCCTACAATGAGCAGTTCTTC
CASSEVGVISYNEQFF
>TRBJ1-1|TRBD1|TRBV5-1|once
TGCGCCAGCAGCTTCGCTAGGACAGGGACTGAAGCTTTCTTT
CASSFARTGTEAFF
>TRBJ2-7|TRBD2|TRBV13|once
TGTGCCAGCAGCTTAGGGACTAGCGGAACCTACGAGCAGTACTTC
CASSLGTSGTYEQYF
>TRBJ2-5|TRBD2|TRBV9|-
TGTGCCAGCAGCGCCCCCTCGGGACTAGCGGGAGTTGAGACCCAGTACTTC
CASSAPSGLAGVETQYF
>TRBJ2-7|TRBD1|TRBV27|-
TGTGCCAGCAGTTTAACAGGGGATCGCGAGCAGTACTTC
CASSLTGDREQYF
>TRBJ2-5|-|TRBV9|-
TGTGCCAGCAGCGTAGGCGGGGACGAGACCCAGTACTTC
CASSVGGDETQYF
>TRBJ2-3|-|TRBV29-1|-
TGCAGCGTTGATGGGGAAGGGAGCACAGATACGCAGTATTTT
CSVDGEGSTDTQYF
>TRBJ1-4|-|TRBV6-1|-
TGTGCCAGCAGTGAAGTTGGGCAGGGGATTGGAAAACTGTTTTTT
CASSEVGQGIGKLFF
>TRBJ2-5|-|TRBV7-3|-
TGTGCCAGCAGCTTAGGGAGGACTATTTACCAAGAGACCCAGTACTTC
CASSLGRTIYQETQYF
>TRBJ2-2|-|TRBV19|-
TGTGCCAGTAGTAGTGGGGGCCTAGGGACCGGGGAGCTGTTTTTT
CASSSGGLGTGELFF
>TRBJ2-4|-|TRBV6-6|-
TGTGCCAGCAGTACTACTTCAGGTCGGAACATTCAGTACTTC
CASSTTSGRNIQYF
>TRBJ1-1|-|TRBV15|few
TGTGCCACCAGCAGAGATCTTATGAACACTGAAGCTTTCTTT
CATSRDLMNTEAFF
>TRBJ2-2|TRBD2|TRBV5-1|once
TGCGCCAGCAGCTTCGGACTAGCGCCCGCGAACACCGGGGAGCCGTTTTTT
CASSFGLAPANTGEPFF
>TRBJ2-5|-|TRBV6-1|-
TGTGCCAGTACGCAGGGGTTTGAGACCCAGTACTTC
CASTQGFETQYF
>TRBJ2-7|-|TRBV10-1|-
TGCGCCAGCAGTGAGCCCTACTCCTACGAGCAGTACTTC
CASSEPYSYEQYF
>TRBJ2-5|-|TRBV5-5|-
TGTGCCAGCAGCTTGGGGGAGCTCAGAAGGGCCCAGTACTTC
CASSLGELRRAQYF
>TRBJ2-2|TRBD2|TRBV30|once
TGTGCCTGGAGACCAATAGCGGGAGCGATGAACACCGGGGAGCTGTTTTTT
CAWRPIAGAMNTGELFF
>TRBJ2-7|-|TRBV5-1|once
TGCGCCAGCAGCTTGGGACAGGTCGGCGAGCAGTACTTC
CASSLGQVGEQYF
>TRBJ1-4|TRBD1|TRBV30|-
TGTGCCTGGAGTGTCGTGGGACAGGGGGAGGAAAAACTGTTTTTT
CAWSVVGQGEEKLFF